This T cell receptor beta chain was sequenced in a study of OX40 agonist ivuxolimab in advanced cancers. About the research overall: Patients with prior anti-PD-1, anti-PD-L1 or anti-CTLA-4 therapy were eligible; about 41% had some.

TCRdb's table, derived via immunoSEQ multiplex PCR, lists solely in-frame clones and lacks some. The sample has about 58,000 clones; over 70% are singletons. Study observations and caveats: With doses of 0.1 to 3.0 mg/kg, CD4+ and CD8+ blood T cells had undergone clonal expansion by week 6. Expanded clones tended on average to be more numerous among CD8+ T cells than CD4+.

The count of this clone is one. What it binds is not known. V lost 1 base to trimming and J lost 1 base, with 5 bases between them. Looked up from germline, CDR1 is MNHEY and CDR2 is SMNVEV (reference sequence). The CDR3 runs 13 residues. The receptor's source is an adult with an advanced solid tumor such as melanoma, head and neck, liver or kidney cancer. The material was CD4+ or CD8+ T cells sorted from blood, obtained in a trial of the OX40 agonist ivuxolimab. The rearrangement links TRBV27 to TRBJ2-7, with no clear D. CDR3 nucleotides: TGTGCCAGCAGTTTATGGGGTTCCTACGAGCAGTACTTC. Translation: CASSLWGSYEQYF.